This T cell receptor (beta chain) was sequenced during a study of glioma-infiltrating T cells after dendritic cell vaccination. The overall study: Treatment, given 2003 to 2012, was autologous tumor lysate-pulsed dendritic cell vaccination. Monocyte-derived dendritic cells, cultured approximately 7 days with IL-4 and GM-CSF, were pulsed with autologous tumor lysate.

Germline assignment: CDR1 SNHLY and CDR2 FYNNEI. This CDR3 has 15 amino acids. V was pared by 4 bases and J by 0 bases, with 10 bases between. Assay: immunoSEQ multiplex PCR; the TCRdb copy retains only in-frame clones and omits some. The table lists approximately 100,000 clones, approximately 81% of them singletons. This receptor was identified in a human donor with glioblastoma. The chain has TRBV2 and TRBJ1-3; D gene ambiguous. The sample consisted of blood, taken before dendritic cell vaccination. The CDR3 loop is CASSGSVISGNTIYF. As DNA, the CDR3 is TGTGCCAGCAGTGGTTCAGTGATCTCTGGAAACACCATATATTTT.